This T cell receptor beta chain came from a study of blood T cells in healthy people across ages. This clonotype came up a few times. The target antigen is unknown. General study findings and limits: Compared with aged donors, long-lived donors showed fewer expanded clones, suggesting selection. TCR beta diversity correlated strongly with naive T cell percentage.

The CDR3 contains 15 residues. Germline assignment: CDR1 SGHTA and CDR2 FQGNSA. The V and J ends lost 5 bases and 8 bases, in that order; junction bases with no gene match: 7. A second PCR of about 7 to 12 cycles used a sample-barcoded 5' primer and a J-beta primer mix. TCRdb redid the calling of the 5' RACE reads with MiXCR, one entry per CDR3 protein. The table includes 660,000 or so distinct CDR3 sequences, 58% detected once. Source material: blood. V is TRBV7-2 and J is TRBJ1-4, with 11 bases aligning to TRBD1. This receptor was identified in a man aged 60 to 69 in good health. CDR3 in DNA: TGTGCCAGCAGCCCCCGGGACAGGGGGTACGAAAAACTGTTTTTT. This codes for CASSPRDRGYEKLFF.